The 18 T cell receptor beta chains below were found in one sample sequenced in a study of blood T cell repertoires in COVID-19. Sequencing used immunoSEQ multiplex PCR; TCRdb keeps in-frame clones, though not all of them. The data show 250,000 or so clones, 70% to 90% seen once. Input material: peripheral blood. The receptor set was obtained from a middle-aged man with acute or convalescent COVID-19.

The chain combines TRBV11-3 with TRBJ2-1, with 11 bases identical to TRBD1. Germline CDR1 SGHNT, CDR2 YENEEA. The CDR3 runs to 16 residues. The J segment lost 6 bases and the V segment lost 5 bases, leaving 9 bases of the junction unmatched. As DNA, the CDR3 is TGTGCCAGCAGCCTCGATGGACAGGGGGCCTTCAATGAGCAGTTCTTC. Protein: CASSLDGQGAFNEQFF.

This clone was observed a few times. V and J are TRBV6-2 or TRBV6-3 and TRBJ2-3, with 11 bases matching TRBD2. The CDR3 runs 20 residues. J gave up 0 bases and V 0 bases, and 11 bases lay outside the gene matches. CDR1 and CDR2 from the germline V gene are MNHEY and SVGEGT. The CDR3 reads CASSYSITSGSWGSTDTQYF. The DNA for the CDR3 is TGTGCCAGCAGTTACTCGATCACTAGCGGGAGTTGGGGAAGCACAGATACGCAGTATTTT.

V and J are TRBV10-3 and TRBJ2-1, with 8 nucleotides matching TRBD1. The length of the CDR3 is 15 residues. V shed 4 bases and J 6 bases; nucleotides not matched to a gene: 8. Per germline, CDR1 ENHRY and CDR2 SYGVKD. CDR3 DNA sequence: TGTGCCATCAGTGCCGGGACAGGTAAAACCAATGAGCAGTTCTTC. Its protein is CAISAGTGKTNEQFF.

The chain's CDR3 is CASSLQGQPQHF. In nucleotides, the CDR3 is TGTGCCAGCAGTTTACAGGGACAGCCCCAGCATTTT. This chain connects TRBV28 to TRBJ1-5, with a weak D call TRBD1 (5 bases). Trimming pared 2 bases from V and 7 bases from J, leaving 6 bases between. Germline CDR1 is MDHEN and CDR2 is SYDVKM. CDR3 length: 12 residues.

The genes are TRBV7-3 and TRBJ1-4; 7 bases fit TRBD1. Germline V gene lookup returns CDR1 SGHTA and CDR2 FQGTGA. V shed 3 bases, J shed 0 bases, and the junction held 19 bases outside the gene matches. CDR3 length equals 21 residues. This CDR3 is CASSFSCRDRHRMATNEKLFF. DNA of the CDR3: TGTGCCAGCAGCTTTAGTTGCAGGGACAGACACAGGATGGCAACTAATGAAAAACTGTTTTTT.

This clone was observed a handful of times. The V gene is TRBV9, the J gene TRBJ1-1, with TRBD1 identical over 12 bases. The germline CDR1 and CDR2 sequences are SGDLS and YYNGEE. J lost 11 bases, V lost 2 bases, and 10 bases had no gene match. This CDR3 region has 15 residues. The DNA of the CDR3 is TGTGCCAGCAGCGTGGGGACAGGGGGCGCGGATTGGGCTTTCTTT. The encoded protein is CASSVGTGGADWAFF.

This chain connects TRBV7-8 to TRBJ1-1; 8 bases align to TRBD1. This CDR3 is 13 amino acids long. The V gene's germline CDR1 is SGHVS and CDR2 FQNEAQ. J was trimmed by 7 bases and V by 5 bases; bases with no gene match: 6. The CDR3 DNA sequence: TGTGCCAGCAGCCTACTCGGACAGGGTGAAGCTTTCTTT. This encodes CASSLLGQGEAFF.

The rearrangement links TRBV9 to TRBJ2-2, with 10 bases identical to TRBD2. The germline V gene has CDR1 SGDLS and CDR2 YYNGEE. J was trimmed by 5 bases and V by 3 bases; bases with no gene match: 4. The CDR3 is 15 amino acids. CDR3 coding DNA: TGTGCCAGCAGCGCCTGGACTAGCGGTACCGGGGAGCTGTTTTTT. This sequence encodes CASSAWTSGTGELFF.

This chain connects TRBV7-2 to TRBJ2-1; 14 nucleotides align to TRBD2. In germline, CDR1 is SGHTA, CDR2 FQGNSA. Germline trimming cut 1 base from V and 10 bases from J; bases unmatched to any gene: 9. The CDR3 totals 17 residues. CDR3 in amino acids: CASSLELSGLAGGEQFF. CDR3 nucleotide sequence: TGTGCCAGCAGCTTAGAACTTTCAGGACTAGCGGGGGGCGAGCAGTTCTTC.

The rearrangement joins TRBV27 to TRBJ2-3; a possible D gene is TRBD1 (6 bases). Germline V gives CDR1 MNHEY, CDR2 SMNVEV (reference sequence). The ends were cut back, 2 bases at V and 6 bases at J, with 12 bases in the middle. There are 14 residues in the CDR3. CDR3 residues: CASSLRTVGDTQYF. CDR3 nucleotide sequence: TGTGCCAGCAGTTTAAGGACAGTGGGGGATACGCAGTATTTT.

V usage is TRBV7-9 and J usage is TRBJ2-5; TRBD1 is a possible D gene (5 bases). Looked up from germline, CDR1 is SEHNR and CDR2 is FQNEAQ (reference sequence). The CDR3 spans 15 residues. Trimming removed 5 bases at V and 4 bases at J, with 17 bases between. CDR3 DNA: TGTGCCAGCAGCCACGCAGACAGCTCTCGAGAGACCCAGTACTTC. Protein product: CASSHADSSRETQYF.

The rearrangement uses TRBV19 and TRBJ2-2; unclear D gene. Germline V gene data show CDR1 as LNHDA and CDR2 as SQIVND (reference sequence). V lost 3 bases, J lost 1 base, and 6 bases lay in between. The CDR3 is 14 residues long. In DNA form, the CDR3 reads TGTGCCAGTAGTATCCAGGAGAACACCGGGGAGCTGTTTTTT. It yields the protein CASSIQENTGELFF.

The chain carries TRBV5-1 and TRBJ1-1; a possible D gene is TRBD1 (6 bases). The ends were cut back, 5 bases at V and 0 bases at J, with 14 bases in the middle. There are 15 residues in the CDR3. The germline V gene has CDR1 SGHRS and CDR2 YFSETQ. The CDR3 here is CASRDRKTMNTEAFF. CDR3 nucleotide sequence: TGCGCCAGCAGAGACAGGAAAACAATGAACACTGAAGCTTTCTTT.

The chain joins TRBV5-6 to TRBJ2-1, with 7 bases fitting TRBD2. The CDR3 has 16 residues. Germline V gene data show CDR1 as SGHDT and CDR2 as YYEEEE. V lost 1 base, J lost 3 bases, and 7 bases stayed unmatched. The CDR3 region is CASSLNGASGYNEQFF. The CDR3 DNA follows: TGTGCCAGCAGCTTGAACGGGGCTAGCGGCTACAATGAGCAGTTCTTC.

J is TRBJ1-5 and V is TRBV7-4; D ambiguous. V lost 5 bases, J lost 9 bases, and 8 bases lay in between. The length of the CDR3 is 11 residues. The germline gives CDR1 SGHVT, CDR2 SQSDAQ. The CDR3 loop reads CASSASLPQHF. In nucleotides, the CDR3 is TGTGCCAGCAGCGCGAGTCTGCCCCAGCATTTT.

The chain uses TRBV7-2 and TRBJ1-6; D may be TRBD1 (6 bases). There are 14 residues in the CDR3. CDR1 SGHTA and CDR2 FQGNSA come from the germline V gene. V lost 3 bases, J lost 8 bases, and 11 bases lay in between. In nucleotides, the CDR3 is TGTGCCAGCAGCTTTACGGCAGGGGATTCACCCCTCCACTTT. This sequence encodes CASSFTAGDSPLHF. The full variable domain, completed using reference TRBV7-2 and TRBJ1-6, is GAGVSQSPSNKVTEKGKDVELRCDPISGHTALYWYRQSLGQGLEFLIYFQGNSAPDKSGLPSDRFSAERTGGSVSTLTIQRTQQEDSAVYLCASSFTAGDSPLHFGNGTRLTVT.

CDR3 nucleotide sequence: TGCGCCAGCAGCTTGCAGGGAATGAACACTGAAGCTTTCTTT. It yields the protein CASSLQGMNTEAFF. The chain uses TRBV5-1 and TRBJ1-1; D may be TRBD1 (5 bases). Between the trimmed V and J ends, which lost 1 base and 0 bases, there was a span of 7 bases. The CDR3 is 14 residues long. Germline V lookup: CDR1 SGHRS, CDR2 YFSETQ.

This clone was detected only once. The chain carries TRBV7-9 and TRBJ2-2; 7 bases agree with TRBD1. The germline V gene has CDR1 SEHNR and CDR2 FQNEAQ (reference sequence). Losses at the gene ends were 5 bases for V and 0 bases for J; bases not matched to a gene: 3. CDR3 length equals 15 residues. Written as DNA, the CDR3 is TGTGCCAGCAGCAAGACAGGGACGAACACCGGGGAGCTGTTTTTT. Its protein product is CASSKTGTNTGELFF.